The rows below give T cell receptor beta chains drawn from one sample of a study of CD8+ T cells in alopecia areata. Only in-frame clones appear in the TCRdb table, and some are missing; sequencing was by immunoSEQ multiplex PCR. The profile covers a few hundred thousand clones, with under 40% appearing a single time and 0.48% taken by the ten largest. This sample comprised CD4+ T cells sorted from blood, obtained between weeks 30 and 35, from a patient treated with tofacitinib. The origin of the receptors is a human donor with alopecia areata. CDR3s include the opening cysteine and the closing phenylalanine or tryptophan. A D gene is named only where the DNA matches it firmly. Only part of the rows carry a size: once, few, many, or a class if the clone is expanded.

TRBD2,TRBV18,TRBJ2-5,-,CASSSRSSGKETQYF,TGTGCCAGCTCCTCCCGGAGTAGCGGGAAAGAGACCCAGTACTTC
-,TRBV7-9,TRBJ1-1,-,CASSLALQGPYAEAFF,TGTGCCAGCAGCTTAGCCCTACAGGGACCATACGCTGAAGCTTTCTTT
-,TRBV2,TRBJ2-3,-,CASSENGISTDTQYF,TGTGCCAGCAGTGAAAATGGAATCAGCACAGATACGCAGTATTTT
TRBD2,TRBV6-5,TRBJ2-3,-,CASSYSGLAGRDTQYF,TGTGCCAGCAGTTACTCGGGGCTAGCGGGGCGGGATACGCAGTATTTT
-,TRBV6-5,TRBJ1-4,-,CASSQGPATNEKLFF,TGTGCCAGCAGTCAGGGCCCTGCAACTAATGAAAAACTGTTTTTT
TRBD1,TRBV30,TRBJ2-1,few,CAWGRQGAYNEQFF,TGTGCCTGGGGTCGACAGGGGGCCTACAATGAGCAGTTCTTC
-,TRBV7-9,TRBJ1-5,-,CASSSSLPTGTNNQPQHF,TGTGCCAGCAGCTCCTCCTTACCGACGGGGACAAACAATCAGCCCCAGCATTTT
TRBD2,TRBV30,TRBJ2-1,few,CAWSGVAGGPYEQFF,TGTGCCTGGAGTGGCGTAGCGGGAGGGCCCTATGAGCAGTTCTTC
-,TRBV9,TRBJ2-2,-,CASSVAGRSNTGELFF,TGTGCCAGCAGCGTAGCTGGCAGATCGAACACCGGGGAGCTGTTTTTT
-,TRBV7-8,TRBJ2-7,-,CASSLGRDLGEQYF,TGTGCCAGCAGCCTAGGGCGGGACCTCGGGGAGCAGTACTTC
-,TRBV5-1,TRBJ1-2,few,CASSSEQGGNGYTF,TGCGCCAGCAGCTCGGAACAGGGTGGGAATGGCTACACCTTC
-,TRBV25-1,TRBJ1-1,-,CASSPQVNTEAFF,TGTGCCAGCAGTCCACAGGTAAACACTGAAGCTTTCTTT
TRBD1,TRBV29-1,TRBJ1-2,-,CSVGGQESYGYTF,TGCAGCGTTGGTGGACAGGAAAGCTATGGCTACACCTTC
-,TRBV30,TRBJ2-1,few,CAWKRGDSYNEQFF,TGTGCCTGGAAAAGGGGGGATTCCTACAATGAGCAGTTCTTC
-,TRBV18,TRBJ1-2,-,CASSPGRENYGYTF,TGTGCCAGCTCACCAGGCAGGGAAAACTATGGCTACACCTTC
TRBD1,TRBV27,TRBJ1-2,few,CASSPLAGTGLDGYTF,TGTGCCAGCAGTCCACTCGCCGGGACAGGGCTGGATGGCTACACCTTC
-,TRBV6-1,TRBJ1-5,-,CASSAQGGNQPQHF,TGTGCCAGCAGTGCACAGGGAGGCAATCAGCCCCAGCATTTT
-,TRBV5-1,TRBJ2-1,-,CASSLQAGSYNEQFF,TGCGCCAGCAGCCTCCAAGCTGGTTCCTACAATGAGCAGTTCTTC
TRBD2,TRBV30,TRBJ2-5,few,CAWNKISGRGQETQYF,TGTGCCTGGAATAAGATTAGCGGGAGAGGGCAAGAGACCCAGTACTTC
-,TRBV5-6,TRBJ1-2,-,CASSLGRGFYGYTF,TGTGCCAGCAGCTTGGGTAGGGGATTCTATGGCTACACCTTC
-,TRBV5-1,TRBJ1-5,-,CASSQKLSPGKALNQPQHF,TGCGCCAGCAGCCAGAAACTGAGTCCTGGAAAGGCTCTCAATCAGCCCCAGCATTTT
-,TRBV30,TRBJ2-7,few,CAWSAAARAKQYF,TGTGCCTGGAGTGCTGCTGCCAGGGCAAAGCAGTACTTC
TRBD2,TRBV30,TRBJ2-1,-,CAWSAGTSGYNEQFF,TGTGCCTGGAGTGCCGGGACTAGCGGTTACAATGAGCAGTTCTTC